This T cell receptor (beta chain) was documented in a study of OX40 agonist ivuxolimab in advanced cancers. Assay used: immunoSEQ multiplex PCR; TCRdb lists only in-frame clones, some missing. Of about 100,000 clones in the sample, over 75% were seen once. CDR1 SGHNT and CDR2 YYREEE come from the germline V gene (reference sequence). Trimming removed 0 bases from V and 2 bases from J, with 10 bases in between. The CDR3 has 15 residues. The sample consisted of CD4+ or CD8+ T cells sorted from blood, taken in a trial of the OX40 agonist ivuxolimab. The chain carries TRBV5-4 and TRBJ2-3, with a tentative D call TRBD1 (6 bases). The receptor comes from an adult with an advanced solid tumor such as melanoma, head and neck, liver or kidney cancer. The CDR3 DNA reads TGTGCCAGCAGCTTGGGGGACACATTCACAGATACGCAGTATTTT. It is translated as CASSLGDTFTDTQYF.